Listed below are T cell receptor beta chains from one sample, sequenced in a study of blood T cell repertoires in COVID-19. Data came from immunoSEQ multiplex PCR; TCRdb stores just in-frame clones and leaves some out. The table includes about 41,000 clones, 87% detected once. Sequences were obtained from peripheral blood. The origin of the receptors is a man in his 60s with acute or convalescent COVID-19. CDR3s include the opening cysteine and the closing phenylalanine or tryptophan. A D gene is named only where the DNA matches it firmly. Only part of the rows carry a size: once, few, many, or a class if the clone is expanded.

abundance	v_gene	d_gene	j_gene	CDR3aa	CDR3nt
.	TRBV10-3	.	TRBJ1-1	CAISESVWRNTEAFF	TGTGCCATCAGTGAGTCAGTATGGAGGAACACTGAAGCTTTCTTT
.	TRBV30	.	TRBJ1-5	CAWSTGENQPQHF	TGTGCCTGGAGTACAGGCGAGAATCAGCCCCAGCATTTT
.	TRBV4-3	.	TRBJ1-6	CASSLVSSYNSPLHF	TGCGCCAGCAGCCTGGTCAGCTCCTATAATTCACCCCTCCACTTT
.	TRBV10-1	.	TRBJ1-1	CASSDSRSTEAFF	TGCGCCAGCAGTGATAGCCGTAGCACTGAAGCTTTCTTT
.	TRBV5-8	TRBD1	TRBJ1-2	CASRYAGTGLSDGYTF	TGTGCCAGCAGATACGCCGGGACAGGGTTGAGCGATGGCTACACCTTC
.	TRBV10-2	.	TRBJ1-1	CASSEQGNTEAFF	TGCGCCAGCAGTGAACAGGGGAACACTGAAGCTTTCTTT
few	TRBV2	TRBD1	TRBJ1-6	CASGQGLFVQGDSPLHF	TGTGCCAGCGGACAGGGCCTTTTCGTGCAAGGGGATTCACCCCTCCACTTT
once	TRBV6-1	TRBD1	TRBJ1-6	CASSEGGQGTRSPLHF	TGTGCCAGCAGTGAAGGGGGACAGGGGACGCGGTCACCCCTCCACTTT
.	TRBV30	.	TRBJ2-7	CALKRGSPYEQYF	TGTGCCCTTAAAAGGGGCAGTCCCTACGAGCAGTACTTC
.	TRBV2	TRBD1	TRBJ2-6	CASSGTGVLSGANVLTF	TGTGCCAGCAGCGGCACAGGGGTCCTCTCTGGGGCCAACGTCCTGACTTTC
.	TRBV6-2/TRBV6-3	TRBD1	TRBJ1-5	CASSPNRGRYWNQPQHF	TGTGCCAGCAGCCCTAACAGGGGGCGGTATTGGAATCAGCCCCAGCATTTT
.	TRBV5-1	TRBD1	TRBJ1-2	CASSSEPGGGYTF	TGCGCCAGCAGCTCCGAACCAGGGGGTGGCTACACCTTC
.	TRBV6-2/TRBV6-3	TRBD1	TRBJ2-7	CASSRGTVPYEQYF	TGTGCCAGCAGTCGTGGGACAGTGCCGTACGAGCAGTACTTC
once	TRBV30	.	TRBJ1-5	CAWSLTVDQPQHF	TGTGCCTGGAGTCTAACAGTGGATCAGCCCCAGCATTTT
.	TRBV5-5	.	TRBJ1-1	CASSLAGNRMNTEAFF	TGTGCCAGCAGTCTCGCCGGGAATCGGATGAACACTGAAGCTTTCTTT
.	TRBV12-3/TRBV12-4	.	TRBJ2-2	CASSSREDGELFF	TGTGCCAGCAGTTCCCGTGAGGACGGGGAGCTGTTTTTT
.	TRBV7-3	TRBD2	TRBJ2-3	CASSSGTSGASDTQYF	TGTGCCAGCAGCTCAGGGACTAGCGGGGCCTCTGATACGCAGTATTTT
.	TRBV2	TRBD1	TRBJ1-6	CASRETGGGSPLHF	TGTGCCAGCAGAGAGACAGGGGGAGGATCACCCCTCCACTTT
.	TRBV30	.	TRBJ1-2	CARGSTGRLRGYTF	TGTGCCCGGGGTAGCACGGGGAGGTTACGTGGCTACACCTTC